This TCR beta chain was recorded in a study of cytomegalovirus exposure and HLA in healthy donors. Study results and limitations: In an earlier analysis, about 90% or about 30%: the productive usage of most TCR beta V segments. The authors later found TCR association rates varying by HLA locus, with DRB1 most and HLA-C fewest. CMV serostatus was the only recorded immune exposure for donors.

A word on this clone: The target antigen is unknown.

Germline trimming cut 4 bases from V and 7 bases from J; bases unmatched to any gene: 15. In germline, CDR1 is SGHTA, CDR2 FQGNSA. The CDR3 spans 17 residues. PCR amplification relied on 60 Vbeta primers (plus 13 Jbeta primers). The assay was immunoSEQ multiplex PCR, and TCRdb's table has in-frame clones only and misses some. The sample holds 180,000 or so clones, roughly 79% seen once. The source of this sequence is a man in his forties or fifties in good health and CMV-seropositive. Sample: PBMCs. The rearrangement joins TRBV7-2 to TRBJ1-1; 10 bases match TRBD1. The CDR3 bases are TGTGCCAGCAGCTCCACAAGACAGGGGGCTCCATCGAGTGAAGCTTTCTTT. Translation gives CASSSTRQGAPSSEAFF. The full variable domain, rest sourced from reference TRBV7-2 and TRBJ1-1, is GAGVSQSPSNKVTEKGKDVELRCDPISGHTALYWYRQSLGQGLEFLIYFQGNSAPDKSGLPSDRFSAERTGGSVSTLTIQRTQQEDSAVYLCASSSTRQGAPSSEAFFGQGTRLTVV.